These 20 T cell receptor beta chains share one sample of origin, sequenced in a study of a mutant IDH1 vaccine in newly diagnosed glioma (dated by TCRdb to about 2021). The library relied on the immunoSEQ multiplex PCR assay. TCRdb limited this immuneACCESS table to in-frame rearrangements with V and J called. A share of clones is missing; checked studies link under half to unresolved V genes, and the rest is unexplained. For this sample the table gives tens of thousands of clones, of which approximately 90% were detected only once. Approximately 8.4% of the sample comes from the top ten. Per the publication, the time point label means: baseline, week 1 (first vaccination visit). This specimen's treatment or condition label, per the study, means: pre-vaccination baseline after standard-of-care therapy. Sequenced material: PBMCs, taken from a glioma patient treated with radiotherapy, temozolomide or both. Receptor source: a man in his thirties or forties with glioma.

The chain combines TRBV5-5 with TRBJ1-1; D gene unclear. Germline loops: CDR1 SGHKS, CDR2 YYEKEE (reference sequence). This CDR3 contains 16 residues. V was pared by 4 bases and J by 7 bases, with 23 bases between. The CDR3 spells CASSASTTQPKFEAFF. In DNA form, the CDR3 reads TGTGCCAGCAGCGCTTCTACGACGCAGCCAAAGTTTGAAGCTTTCTTT.

This chain uses TRBV6-5 with TRBJ2-7; D is possibly TRBD2 (5 bases). This CDR3 comprises 13 residues. The V gene lost 4 bases and the J gene lost 0 bases, with 7 bases spanning the gap. Germline CDR1 and CDR2: MNHEY and SVGAGI. Here the CDR3 reads CASSLALSYEQYF. CDR3 bases: TGTGCCAGCAGTTTAGCGCTCTCCTACGAGCAGTACTTC.

The chain carries TRBV12-5 and TRBJ2-7; D is perhaps TRBD2 (7 bases). The CDR3 is made up of 14 amino acids. Trimming took off 2 bases at V and 3 bases at J, with 11 bases between the two ends. The germline V gene encodes CDR1 LGHNT and CDR2 FRNRAP. For the CDR3, the DNA is TGTGCTAGTGGTTTGCTCGGGGGGCTCTACGAGCAGTACTTC. Residues: CASGLLGGLYEQYF.

V usage is TRBV15 and J usage is TRBJ1-1; no firm D call. V lost 3 bases and J 3 bases, leaving 11 bases between the germline ends. The CDR3 contains 14 residues. CDR1 and CDR2 (germline): LNHNV, YYDKDF (reference sequence). The CDR3 protein is CATSSRRGYTEAFF. The CDR3 DNA reads as TGTGCCACCAGCAGCCGTCGGGGTTACACTGAAGCTTTCTTT.

The CDR3 protein is CASSSGGQIEAFF. The DNA for the CDR3 is TGTGCCAGCAGCTCAGGGGGACAGATTGAAGCTTTCTTT. This chain connects TRBV6-4 to TRBJ1-1; 7 bases agree with TRBD1. The V segment lost 6 bases and the J segment 7 bases; nucleotides outside the gene matches: 8. Germline V gene data show CDR1 as MRHNA and CDR2 as SNTAGT. The CDR3 runs to 13 residues.

The chain recombines TRBV19 with TRBJ1-5, with 9 nucleotides matching TRBD1. This CDR3 is built from 15 residues. CDR1 LNHDA and CDR2 SQIVND come from the germline V gene (reference sequence). V was clipped by 2 bases and J by 10 bases; unmatched bases: 9. The CDR3 DNA sequence: TGTGCCAGTAGTATACCCGGGACAGGGATCGGTCCCCAGCATTTT. This translates into CASSIPGTGIGPQHF.

This clone was counted once. The germline gene is not matched at one end of the junction; a read error may be the cause. The gene calls are TRBV19 and TRBJ2-3; D is possibly TRBD2 (7 bases). The CDR3 runs to 13 residues. From germline, CDR1 is LNHDA and CDR2 SQIVND (reference sequence). For the CDR3, the DNA is TGTGCCAGTAGTATAGTGGCGGGGGCCTCCCCGAATTTT. This encodes CASSIVAGASPNF.

The CDR3 DNA reads TGTGCCAGAAGCGTTCCACCGGGACAAAGAAAGTATAGCAATCAGCCCCAGCATTTT. Protein: CARSVPPGQRKYSNQPQHF. V and J are TRBV5-3 and TRBJ1-5, with D possibly TRBD1 on 6 matching bases. TRBV5-3 qualifies as an ORF whose function is uncertain. Trimming took 4 bases from V and 0 from J, leaving 23 bases between them. The CDR3 sequence is 19 residues long.

The rearrangement uses TRBV4-1 and TRBJ1-5; D is unclear. The CDR3 contains 15 residues. CDR1 is MGHRA and CDR2 is YSYEKL in the germline V gene. Trimming removed 0 bases from V and 1 base from J, with 7 bases in between. The CDR3 here is CASSQESPSNQPQHF. The CDR3 DNA reads as TGCGCCAGCAGCCAAGAATCCCCGAGCAATCAGCCCCAGCATTTT.

The chain couples TRBV6-5 to TRBJ1-2; D is undetermined. The germline V gene has CDR1 MNHEY and CDR2 SVGAGI. The V gene lost 6 bases and the J gene lost 2 bases, with 7 bases spanning the gap. The CDR3 runs 12 residues. The CDR3 here is CASSGLNYGYTF. The CDR3, as DNA: TGTGCCAGCAGCGGACTAAACTATGGCTACACCTTC.

This CDR3 reads CASSPVTGTYEQYF. CDR3 nucleotide sequence: TGTGCCAGCTCACCGGTCACCGGAACCTACGAGCAGTACTTC. The chain joins TRBV18 to TRBJ2-7, with D unresolved. Germline CDR1 is KGHSH and CDR2 is LQKENI. V dropped 3 bases and J dropped 2 bases, with 11 bases sitting between them. The CDR3 has 14 amino acids.

CDR3 protein: CASISREKYEQYF. For the CDR3, the DNA is TGTGCCAGCATCTCCAGGGAGAAGTACGAGCAGTACTTC. The rearrangement uses TRBV2 and TRBJ2-7, with D possibly being TRBD1 or TRBD2 (5 bases each). The CDR3 covers 13 residues. The V gene lost 7 bases and the J gene lost 4 bases, with 14 bases spanning the gap. Per the germline V gene, CDR1 is SNHLY and CDR2 is FYNNEI.

J is TRBJ1-2 and V is TRBV19; TRBD1 matches at 10 bases. The CDR3 runs to 14 residues. Germline V lookup: CDR1 LNHDA, CDR2 SQIVND (reference sequence). With V trimmed by 8 bases and J by 2 bases, 5 bases remained unmatched. The CDR3 nucleotides are TGTGCCAGTGAAGACAGGGGGCTGAACTATGGCTACACCTTC. Its protein is CASEDRGLNYGYTF.

The chain carries TRBV2 and TRBJ2-3, with D perhaps matching TRBD1 or TRBD2 (5 bases each). Germline loops: CDR1 SNHLY, CDR2 FYNNEI. V was clipped by 2 bases and J by 7 bases, with 10 bases between them. This CDR3 has 13 residues. Here the CDR3 reads CASSEQGVNTQYF. In DNA form, the CDR3 reads TGTGCCAGCAGTGAACAGGGAGTGAATACGCAGTATTTT.

CDR3 amino acids: CASSLGLAVSRDEQFF. For the CDR3, the DNA is TGTGCCAGCAGTTTAGGACTAGCGGTGTCAAGGGATGAGCAGTTCTTC. The gene calls are TRBV6-5 and TRBJ2-1, with 10 bases that match TRBD2. Germline CDR1 is MNHEY and CDR2 is SVGAGI. The ends lost 4 bases at V and 8 bases at J; junction bases unmatched: 11. The CDR3 loop spans 16 amino acids.

This rearrangement joins TRBV30 to TRBJ2-2; no clear D gene. Deletions cut 3 bases from V and 6 bases from J, with 11 bases between. The CDR3 length is 13 residues. Looked up from germline, CDR1 is GTSNPN and CDR2 is SVGIG (reference sequence). For the CDR3, the DNA is TGTGCCTGGAGGCCTGAGGTGTCCGGGGAGCTGTTTTTT. As protein: CAWRPEVSGELFF.

The rearrangement links TRBV5-4 to TRBJ2-5; 11 bases map to TRBD2. The tail of the sequence fits TRBJ2-7 better, so the J call may be wrong. The germline V gene has CDR1 SGHNT and CDR2 YYREEE (reference sequence). This CDR3 is built from 15 residues. DNA for the CDR3: TGTGCCAGCAGCTCCAGACTAGCGGGAACCTACGAGCAGTACTTC. It encodes CASSSRLAGTYEQYF.

A remark on this clone: The sample has other DNA sequences that encode this CDR3 too. The chain has TRBV5-1 and TRBJ1-1; tentatively, D is TRBD1 (6 bases). V was cut by 0 bases and J by 3 bases, with 15 bases left in between. The CDR3 is 16 residues long. CDR1 and CDR2 (germline): SGHRS, YFSETQ. CDR3 sequence: CASSLGHGGGDTEAFF. CDR3 bases: TGCGCCAGCAGCTTGGGGCATGGGGGGGGCGACACTGAAGCTTTCTTT.

This chain joins TRBV18 and TRBJ2-3; D might be TRBD1 (5 bases). Germline loops: CDR1 KGHSH, CDR2 LQKENI. Trimming removed 4 bases at V and 0 bases at J, with 11 bases between. The CDR3 has 15 amino acids. The CDR3: CASSLTGSSTDTQYF. In DNA form, the CDR3 reads TGTGCCAGCTCACTAACAGGATCCAGCACAGATACGCAGTATTTT.

Concerning this clone: Other DNA sequences in the same sample also yield this CDR3. The V gene is TRBV5-1, the J gene TRBJ1-1, with a weak D call TRBD1 (6 bases). Trimming stripped 0 bases from V and 1 base from J, with 7 bases between. Looked up from germline, CDR1 is SGHRS and CDR2 is YFSETQ. The CDR3 has 14 residues. Here the CDR3 DNA reads TGCGCCAGCAGCTTGGAAGGGGGGAACACTGAAGCTTTCTTT. Translating it yields CASSLEGGNTEAFF.